The clone carrying this T cell receptor (beta chain) was seen ten or more times. The antigen remains unidentified. With 1 base removed from V and 1 base from J, the gap between germline ends came to 6 bases. The CDR3 runs 14 residues. The germline CDR1 and CDR2 sequences are LGHNA and YSLEER. These data come from a study of T-cell reconstitution after alpha-beta-depleted transplantation in children. Findings and limits, study-wide: Reportedly, only several hundred clones from non-depleted graft cells drove alpha-beta T-cell counts at about two months. TCRbeta diversity was high at day 60 in some patients (a result of surviving recipient T cells and thymic progenitors).

Unique molecular identifiers were incorporated during preparation of the TCRbeta library. TCRdb fed the PCR reads into MiXCR, producing one record per CDR3 protein. The sample lists almost 500,000 distinct CDR3 sequences; roughly a tenth were seen once. The chain uses TRBV4-3 and TRBJ2-3; D uncertain. The source is a child aged 2 to 15 with inherited bone marrow failure, due to receive a stem cell transplant. The source material was PBMCs, sampled before TCRalphabeta/CD19-depleted stem cell transplant. CDR3 in DNA: TGCGCCAGCAGCCAAGTTGGAGGCACAGATACGCAGTATTTT. Amino acids: CASSQVGGTDTQYF.